A single sample gave rise to the 22 T cell receptor beta chains below, sequenced in a study of blood T cell repertoires in COVID-19. This table comes from immunoSEQ multiplex PCR, and its TCRdb copy is limited to in-frame clones, with some not included. The top ten clones hold about 4.1% of a sample with 200,000 or so clones, 70% to 90% of them seen once. Input material: peripheral blood. The receptors derive from a man aged 45-60 years with acute or convalescent COVID-19.

In nucleotides, the CDR3 is TGTGCCAGCAGCTCCTTAGACAGGTTATCCTACGAGCAGTACTTC. Translation: CASSSLDRLSYEQYF. J is TRBJ2-7 and V is TRBV11-2, with D tentatively TRBD1 (6 bases). CDR1 and CDR2 from the germline V gene are SGHAT and FQNNGV. The length of the CDR3 is 15 residues. With 4 bases removed from V and 1 base from J, the gap between germline ends came to 14 bases.

V usage is TRBV2 and J usage is TRBJ2-1, with D perhaps matching TRBD2 (5 bases). The CDR3 is 14 amino acids. Germline loops: CDR1 SNHLY, CDR2 FYNNEI. The V end was cut by 2 bases, the J end by 9 bases, with 14 bases between. The CDR3 DNA reads TGTGCCAGCAGTGAAAGGTCGAGGGTGGGTGAGCAGTTCTTC. It specifies CASSERSRVGEQFF.

Points on this clone: The same CDR3 can be traced to other DNA sequences in this sample. V and J are TRBV5-1 and TRBJ2-7; 10 nucleotides match TRBD1. The CDR3 has 14 amino acids. Looked up from germline, CDR1 is SGHRS and CDR2 is YFSETQ. J was trimmed by 2 bases and V by 3 bases; bases with no gene match: 2. Here the CDR3 DNA reads TGCGCCAGCAGCTGGGGACAGGGGACCTACGAGCAGTACTTC. This gives the protein CASSWGQGTYEQYF.

The chain joins TRBV27 to TRBJ1-2; 10 nucleotides match TRBD1. J gave up 7 bases and V 6 bases, and 5 bases lay outside the gene matches. CDR3 length equals 13 residues. Germline CDR1 is MNHEY and CDR2 is SMNVEV (reference sequence). CDR3 nucleotides: TGTGCCAGCAGGGGACAGGGGAAGGGTGGCTACACCTTC. Protein: CASRGQGKGGYTF.

V and J are TRBV19 and TRBJ1-5; D not certain. The V end was cut by 7 bases, the J end by 0 bases, with 16 bases between. CDR1 and CDR2 from the germline V gene are LNHDA and SQIVND (reference sequence). The CDR3 sequence is 16 residues long. The CDR3 DNA is TGTGCCAGTAAGGCGGGCATCTCTACTAGCAATCAGCCCCAGCATTTT. This codes for CASKAGISTSNQPQHF.

The chain joins TRBV18 to TRBJ2-2; D not resolved. Per germline, CDR1 KGHSH and CDR2 LQKENI. This CDR3 is built from 14 residues. V was shortened by 3 bases and J by 6 bases, with 11 bases between the two germline ends. CDR3 protein: CASSPPRKAGELFF. The CDR3 DNA sequence: TGTGCCAGCTCACCTCCCAGAAAAGCCGGGGAGCTGTTTTTT.

CDR3 protein: CASSSRGGQRNEKLFF. CDR3 nucleotides: TGTGCCAGCAGCTCGCGAGGGGGACAGAGGAATGAAAAACTGTTTTTT. The chain has TRBV7-9 and TRBJ1-4; 7 bases map to TRBD1. Losses at the gene ends were 4 bases for V and 5 bases for J; bases not matched to a gene: 10. Germline V gene lookup returns CDR1 SEHNR and CDR2 FQNEAQ (reference sequence). The CDR3 loop spans 16 amino acids.

V usage is TRBV18 and J usage is TRBJ1-1; 7 bases fit TRBD1. The V gene end was trimmed by 3 bases and the J gene end by 5 bases; junction bases not matched to a gene: 9. Germline CDR1 is KGHSH and CDR2 is LQKENI. There are 15 residues in the CDR3. CDR3 in amino acids: CASSPGAGGGTEAFF. The DNA of the CDR3 is TGTGCCAGCTCACCCGGGGCAGGGGGTGGGACTGAAGCTTTCTTT. The full variable domain, its missing parts supplied by reference TRBV18 and TRBJ1-1, is NAGVMQNPRHLVRRRGQEARLRCSPMKGHSHVYWYRQLPEEGLKFMVYLQKENIIDESGMPKERFSAEFPKEGPSILRIQQVVRGDSAAYFCASSPGAGGGTEAFFGQGTRLTVV.

The chain has TRBV18 and TRBJ1-2; possible D gene TRBD1, 5 bases. The CDR3 consists of 13 residues. The V and J ends lost 6 bases and 5 bases respectively, with 13 bases between them. Per germline, CDR1 KGHSH and CDR2 LQKENI. In nucleotides, the CDR3 is TGTGCCAGCTCCCAAGACAGATCTTATGGCTACACCTTC. It specifies CASSQDRSYGYTF.

The chain uses TRBV18 and TRBJ2-1; TRBD2 might be the D (5 bases). V lost 5 bases, J lost 2 bases, and 22 bases lay in between. CDR3 size: 18 residues. Germline-derived CDR1 and CDR2 are KGHSH and LQKENI. The CDR3 bases are TGTGCCAGCTCATCTACAGTGTCTTCCGGGGTCCCCTACAATGAGCAGTTCTTC. Translation gives CASSSTVSSGVPYNEQFF.

This sequence joins TRBV4-1 and TRBJ1-2; 7 bases line up with TRBD1. The J segment lost 2 bases and the V segment lost 2 bases, leaving 5 bases of the junction unmatched. The CDR3 extends over 15 amino acids. Germline V lookup: CDR1 MGHRA, CDR2 YSYEKL. CDR3 DNA sequence: TGCGCCAGCAGCCAACGGGACAGATTAAACTATGGCTACACCTTC. As protein: CASSQRDRLNYGYTF.

The CDR3: CASRGTTGNTIYF. The DNA for the CDR3 is TGTGCCAGCAGGGGCACAACGGGAAACACCATATATTTT. This chain joins TRBV6-5 and TRBJ1-3; D is uncertain. Germline V gene data show CDR1 as MNHEY and CDR2 as SVGAGI. The CDR3 consists of 13 residues. V dropped 6 bases and J dropped 4 bases, with 10 bases sitting between them.

This clone occurred once. The chain joins TRBV7-9 to TRBJ2-1; a possible D gene is TRBD2 (7 bases). Germline V CDR1 and CDR2: SEHNR, FQNEAQ (reference sequence). The V end was cut by 11 bases, the J end by 0 bases, with 17 bases between. The CDR3 extends over 15 amino acids. In DNA form, the CDR3 reads TGTGCCGGCTCCGGGGGGCCCACCTCCTACAATGAGCAGTTCTTC. Translation gives CAGSGGPTSYNEQFF.

Here the CDR3 DNA reads TGTGCCAGCAGTGAGGGAGCGGGGCGGGGGCGAGAGGGGAACGAGCAGTACTTC. Amino acid sequence: CASSEGAGRGREGNEQYF. This rearrangement joins TRBV6-1 to TRBJ2-7, with a tentative D call TRBD2 (7 bases). The germline CDR1 and CDR2 sequences are MNHNS and SASEGT. The CDR3 is made up of 18 amino acids. Trimming took 3 bases from V and 5 from J, leaving 26 bases between them.

This clone was recorded a few times. The chain employs TRBV27 and TRBJ1-5; the match to TRBD1 covers 7 bases. Per germline, CDR1 MNHEY and CDR2 SMNVEV (reference sequence). Germline trimming cut 8 bases from V and 0 bases from J; bases unmatched to any gene: 4. The CDR3 is 14 residues long. The CDR3 is CASWTGYSNQPQHF. CDR3 nucleotides: TGTGCCAGCTGGACAGGTTATAGCAATCAGCCCCAGCATTTT.

The chain combines TRBV4-1 with TRBJ1-2, with a tentative D call TRBD1 (5 bases). The CDR3 is 15 residues long. Trimming took 1 base from V and 4 from J, leaving 13 bases between them. Germline V gene lookup returns CDR1 MGHRA and CDR2 YSYEKL. CDR3 DNA: TGCGCCAGCAGCCAAGTGGAGGGGCCCTTCTATGGCTACACCTTC. As protein: CASSQVEGPFYGYTF.

The chain uses TRBV10-3 and TRBJ1-5; tentative D call: TRBD1 (6 bases). Germline CDR1 is ENHRY and CDR2 is SYGVKD. This CDR3 has 14 residues. The germline V and J ends were trimmed by 6 bases and 1 base, with 10 bases remaining between them. The CDR3 nucleotides are TGTGCCATCAGCCTGGACAGCAGCAATCAGCCCCAGCATTTT. Translating gives CAISLDSSNQPQHF.

This clone occurred a few times. V is TRBV4-1 and J is TRBJ2-7, with 10 positions matching TRBD1. The CDR3 loop spans 15 amino acids. Per the germline V gene, CDR1 is MGHRA and CDR2 is YSYEKL. The trim removed 4 bases at V and 3 bases at J, leaving 6 bases unmatched. CDR3 sequence: CASSRGTGAVYEQYF. The DNA for the CDR3 is TGCGCCAGCAGCCGGGGGACAGGGGCAGTCTACGAGCAGTACTTC.

V usage is TRBV6-5 and J usage is TRBJ1-5, with TRBD1 matching over 9 bases. The CDR3 is 14 amino acids. Germline lookup yields CDR1 MNHEY and CDR2 SVGAGI. V shed 6 bases and J 3 bases; nucleotides not matched to a gene: 3. CDR3 bases: TGTGCCAGCAGACGACAGGGGGACAATCAGCCCCAGCATTTT. Translation gives CASRRQGDNQPQHF.

The V and J genes are TRBV5-1 and TRBJ2-1, with a tentative D call TRBD1 (6 bases). V dropped 4 bases and J dropped 0 bases, with 11 bases sitting between them. The germline V gene encodes CDR1 SGHRS and CDR2 YFSETQ. This CDR3 contains 15 residues. The CDR3 loop reads CASSVPGASYNEQFF. DNA of the CDR3: TGCGCCAGCAGCGTCCCAGGGGCCTCCTACAATGAGCAGTTCTTC.

The chain employs TRBV5-1 and TRBJ2-2; 8 nucleotides agree with TRBD2. The CDR3 totals 15 residues. Germline CDR1 is SGHRS and CDR2 is YFSETQ. J gave up 1 base and V 2 bases, and 1 base lay outside the gene matches. CDR3 loop: CASSLTSGNTGELFF. CDR3 nucleotide sequence: TGCGCCAGCAGCTTAACTAGCGGGAACACCGGGGAGCTGTTTTTT.

The V and J genes are TRBV6-6 and TRBJ1-6, with D maybe TRBD1 (6 bases). Germline CDR1 reads MNHNY; CDR2 reads SVGAGI (reference sequence). The CDR3 is 14 amino acids. Between the trimmed V and J ends, which lost 6 bases and 11 bases, there was a span of 17 bases. The CDR3: CASREQGRGAPLHF. DNA of the CDR3: TGTGCCAGCAGGGAACAGGGCCGGGGGGCACCCCTCCACTTT.